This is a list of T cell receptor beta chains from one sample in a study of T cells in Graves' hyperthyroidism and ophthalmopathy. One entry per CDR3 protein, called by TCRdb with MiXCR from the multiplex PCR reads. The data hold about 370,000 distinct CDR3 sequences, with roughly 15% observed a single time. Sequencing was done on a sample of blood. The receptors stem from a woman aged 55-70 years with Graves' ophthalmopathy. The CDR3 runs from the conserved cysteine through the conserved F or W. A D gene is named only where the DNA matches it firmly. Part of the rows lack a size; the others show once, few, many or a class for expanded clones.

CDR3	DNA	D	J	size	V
CASSEAIGREQFF	TGTGCCAGCAGTGAAGCGATCGGGAGGGAGCAGTTCTTC	TRBD2	TRBJ2-1	NA	TRBV6-1
CATSDPGRKNTGELFF	TGTGCCACCAGTGACCCGGGACGGAAGAACACCGGGGAGCTGTTTTTT	NA	TRBJ2-2	few	TRBV24-1
CSARGNPGTGSTDTQYF	TGCAGTGCTAGAGGAAACCCCGGGACAGGTAGCACAGATACGCAGTATTTT	TRBD1	TRBJ2-3	many	TRBV20-1
CSVEEAGRVQYF	TGCAGCGTTGAAGAGGCGGGCCGAGTGCAGTACTTC	NA	TRBJ2-7	many	TRBV29-1
CASSLGAGGPKDTQYF	TGCGCCAGCAGCTTGGGGGCGGGAGGGCCGAAAGATACGCAGTATTTT	TRBD2	TRBJ2-3	few	TRBV5-1
CASSRAGSSNQPQHF	TGTGCCAGTAGTAGGGCAGGGAGTAGCAATCAGCCCCAGCATTTT	NA	TRBJ1-5	NA	TRBV19
CASSFEGGFGSPLHF	TGTGCCAGCAGTTTTGAAGGGGGTTTCGGATCACCCCTCCACTTT	NA	TRBJ1-6	many	TRBV27
CASSYGPGQGYEQYF	TGTGCCAGCAGTTACGGGCCGGGACAGGGATACGAGCAGTACTTC	TRBD1	TRBJ2-7	many	TRBV6-2/TRBV6-3
CASTGLAGEGEQFF	TGTGCCAGCACGGGACTAGCGGGAGAAGGGGAGCAGTTCTTC	TRBD2	TRBJ2-1	NA	TRBV9
CASREGVNTQYF	TGTGCCAGCAGGGAAGGGGTTAATACGCAGTATTTT	NA	TRBJ2-3	NA	TRBV6-1
CASSYRRGSSPLHF	TGTGCCAGCAGTTACAGGCGTGGGAGCTCACCCCTCCACTTT	NA	TRBJ1-6	few	TRBV6-5
CASSLARAGELFF	TGTGCCAGCAGCCTAGCGCGGGCCGGGGAGCTGTTTTTT	NA	TRBJ2-2	few	TRBV6-1
CASSPRGRRNNEQFF	TGTGCCAGCAGCCCTAGGGGACGGAGGAACAATGAGCAGTTCTTC	NA	TRBJ2-1	NA	TRBV27
CASSLSSVDSGRYYGYTF	TGTGCCAGCAGCTTGTCCTCGGTAGACTCAGGGAGGTACTATGGCTACACCTTC	NA	TRBJ1-2	few	TRBV7-8
CASHSEGKNEQFF	TGTGCCAGCCATTCCGAAGGGAAGAATGAGCAGTTCTTC	NA	TRBJ2-1	many	TRBV27
CASSDSGTGGLGEQYF	TGCGCCAGCAGTGATTCTGGGACAGGGGGCCTAGGCGAGCAGTACTTC	TRBD1	TRBJ2-7	few	TRBV10-2
CASSRTAYNEQFF	TGTGCCAGCTCACGTACAGCATACAATGAGCAGTTCTTC	NA	TRBJ2-1	many	TRBV18
CASSLTGQGFYNEQFF	TGTGCCAGCTCACTCACGGGACAGGGCTTTTACAATGAGCAGTTCTTC	TRBD1	TRBJ2-1	many	TRBV18
CAWSAPTGIRGTDTQYF	TGTGCCTGGAGTGCTCCGACAGGGATTCGTGGCACAGATACGCAGTATTTT	TRBD1	TRBJ2-3	many	TRBV30
CATSDFGGPETQYF	TGTGCCACCAGTGATTTCGGGGGGCCAGAGACCCAGTACTTC	NA	TRBJ2-5	few	TRBV24-1
CASSINRGYGTEAFF	TGTGCCAGCAGCATTAACAGGGGATATGGAACTGAAGCTTTCTTT	TRBD1	TRBJ1-1	NA	TRBV5-8
CSAPPTSGRAGSYNEQFF	TGCAGTGCGCCCCCTACTAGCGGGAGGGCCGGGTCCTACAATGAGCAGTTCTTC	TRBD2	TRBJ2-1	many	TRBV20-1
CSARDRQGARETQYF	TGCAGTGCTAGAGATCGACAGGGGGCGCGGGAGACCCAGTACTTC	TRBD1	TRBJ2-5	NA	TRBV20-1
CSVRDRQETQYF	TGCAGCGTGCGGGACAGGCAAGAGACCCAGTACTTC	TRBD1	TRBJ2-5	NA	TRBV29-1
CASNPASGVPRDEQFF	TGTGCCAGCAACCCCGCTTCGGGAGTTCCAAGGGATGAGCAGTTCTTC	NA	TRBJ2-1	NA	TRBV12-3/TRBV12-4
CSATGAQETQYF	TGCAGTGCTACCGGGGCCCAAGAGACCCAGTACTTC	NA	TRBJ2-5	few	TRBV20-1
CASSYDGRWGSYNEQFF	TGTGCCAGCAGCTACGACGGTCGTTGGGGATCCTACAATGAGCAGTTCTTC	NA	TRBJ2-1	few	TRBV6-2/TRBV6-3
CASSLRGTASPGNQPQHF	TGTGCCAGCAGTTTAAGGGGGACCGCGTCCCCTGGAAATCAGCCCCAGCATTTT	NA	TRBJ1-5	many	TRBV28
CASSAQQGAVNTEAFF	TGTGCCAGCAGCGCGCAACAGGGGGCCGTAAACACTGAAGCTTTCTTT	TRBD1	TRBJ1-1	many	TRBV7-3
CASSDARTGELFF	TGTGCCAGCTCCGACGCCAGGACCGGGGAGCTGTTTTTT	NA	TRBJ2-2	many	TRBV18
CSAPGGGSGLAGDFWHNEQFF	TGCAGTGCTCCGGGAGGGGGATCGGGACTAGCGGGAGACTTCTGGCACAATGAGCAGTTCTTC	TRBD2	TRBJ2-1	NA	TRBV20-1
CSVPGIPGLAGASTDTQYF	TGCAGCGTGCCAGGAATCCCGGGACTAGCGGGAGCTAGCACAGATACGCAGTATTTT	TRBD2	TRBJ2-3	many	TRBV29-1
CASSGGRGEHMNTEAFF	TGTGCCAGCAGTGGAGGGAGGGGGGAGCACATGAACACTGAAGCTTTCTTT	NA	TRBJ1-1	NA	TRBV2
CASSPDRAAEAFF	TGTGCCAGCAGCCCTGACAGGGCGGCTGAAGCTTTCTTT	TRBD1	TRBJ1-1	NA	TRBV6-1
CSARFRGRSYNEQFF	TGCAGTGCTAGATTTCGCGGGCGCTCCTACAATGAGCAGTTCTTC	NA	TRBJ2-1	NA	TRBV20-1
CASSYRARNTEAFF	TGTGCCAGCAGTTACAGGGCGAGGAACACTGAAGCTTTCTTT	NA	TRBJ1-1	many	TRBV6-7
CSVRPGLDYGYTF	TGCAGTGTCCGGCCAGGGCTGGACTATGGCTACACCTTC	NA	TRBJ1-2	NA	TRBV20-1
CASSTRQGAYNEQFF	TGTGCCAGCAGCACCCGACAGGGGGCCTACAATGAGCAGTTCTTC	TRBD1	TRBJ2-1	NA	TRBV27
CASNPGEGQPYEQYF	TGTGCCAGCAACCCCGGAGAGGGACAGCCTTACGAGCAGTACTTC	TRBD1	TRBJ2-7	many	TRBV5-5
CASSRDSGTDTQYF	TGTGCCAGCAGTAGGGACAGCGGCACAGATACGCAGTATTTT	TRBD1	TRBJ2-3	few	TRBV2
CASSTGRAGGEQYF	TGTGCCTCCAGCACAGGCCGGGCCGGGGGCGAGCAGTACTTC	NA	TRBJ2-7	few	TRBV15
CASSKTTGRANEKLFF	TGTGCCAGCAGCAAGACCACAGGGAGGGCTAATGAAAAACTGTTTTTT	NA	TRBJ1-4	many	TRBV7-2
CASSIIRLAGYNEQFF	TGTGCCAGTAGTATCATCCGACTAGCAGGCTACAATGAGCAGTTCTTC	TRBD2	TRBJ2-1	NA	TRBV19
CAISKVGGSGLNEQFF	TGTGCCATCAGTAAGGTTGGCGGGTCCGGCCTCAATGAGCAGTTCTTC	NA	TRBJ2-1	many	TRBV10-3
CASSFDRSQNTEAFF	TGTGCCAGCAGCTTCGACAGGTCCCAGAACACTGAAGCTTTCTTT	NA	TRBJ1-1	many	TRBV7-9
CASSSPSAADTDTQYF	TGTGCCAGCAGTTCCCCCTCCGCCGCGGACACAGATACGCAGTATTTT	NA	TRBJ2-3	many	TRBV28
CASSPILADTQYF	TGTGCCAGCAGCCCAATTCTGGCGGATACGCAGTATTTT	NA	TRBJ2-3	many	TRBV7-2
CASSQSQPLNTGGLFF	TGTGCCAGCAGTCAGTCACAACCCTTGAACACCGGGGGGCTGTTTTTT	NA	TRBJ2-2	many	TRBV12-3/TRBV12-4
CASSERAEDTQYF	TGTGCCAGCAGTGAGAGGGCCGAAGATACGCAGTATTTT	NA	TRBJ2-3	many	TRBV6-1
CASILVPRNTEAFF	TGCGCCAGCATATTGGTGCCGCGGAACACTGAAGCTTTCTTT	NA	TRBJ1-1	few	TRBV10-1
CASGRVNQPQHF	TGTGCCAGCGGGCGGGTAAATCAGCCCCAGCATTTT	NA	TRBJ1-5	many	TRBV27
CALRSYNEQFF	TGTGCCCTCCGCTCCTACAATGAGCAGTTCTTC	NA	TRBJ2-1	many	TRBV30
CASSVGVQTLPSYNEQFF	TGTGCCAGCAGCGTAGGAGTGCAGACGCTCCCCTCCTACAATGAGCAGTTCTTC	NA	TRBJ2-1	many	TRBV9
CSAVLTSGRGDEQFF	TGCAGTGCCGTCCTTACTAGCGGGAGAGGCGATGAGCAGTTCTTC	TRBD2	TRBJ2-1	many	TRBV20-1
CASKRELDTGELFF	TGTGCCAGCAAGCGGGAGTTGGACACCGGGGAGCTGTTTTTT	TRBD2	TRBJ2-2	many	TRBV2
CASSPIITHEQYF	TGTGCCAGCTCACCAATTATTACCCACGAGCAGTACTTC	NA	TRBJ2-7	few	TRBV18